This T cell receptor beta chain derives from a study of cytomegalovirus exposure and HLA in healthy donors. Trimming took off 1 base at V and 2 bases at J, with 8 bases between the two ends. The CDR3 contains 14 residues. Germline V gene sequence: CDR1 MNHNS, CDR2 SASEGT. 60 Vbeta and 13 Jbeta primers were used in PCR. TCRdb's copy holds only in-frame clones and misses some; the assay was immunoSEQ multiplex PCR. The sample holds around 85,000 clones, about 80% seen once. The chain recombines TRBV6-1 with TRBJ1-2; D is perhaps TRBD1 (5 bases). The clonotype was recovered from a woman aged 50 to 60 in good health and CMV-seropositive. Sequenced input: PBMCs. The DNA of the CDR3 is TGTGCCAGCAGTGAAGTTGCAGGGAACTATGGCTACACCTTC. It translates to CASSEVAGNYGYTF.